Detailed here is one T cell receptor (beta chain). This sample was taken from a study of human T cells and chemical hapten exposure. Library preparation tagged each individual cDNA molecule with a unique molecular identifier. In the source study's methods: TCR counts had a median of about 100,000 per sample and spanned roughly 20,000 to 690,600. One entry per CDR3 protein, called by TCRdb with MiXCR from the RACE reads. These V and J calls are TCRdb output, not the study's own analysis. The top ten hold 1.5% to 2% of the sample, which has about 130,000 distinct CDR3 sequences, roughly 9% seen once. The sample's time point: healthy volunteer bleed at 2 weeks. Total RNA was extracted from unfractionated whole blood. With 3 bases removed from V and 4 bases from J, the gap between germline ends came to 13 bases. The CDR3 spans 15 residues. The germline CDR1 and CDR2 sequences are MNHEY and SVGEGT.

The sequencing sample was made of whole blood. The source is a male donor in good health. Some clones in this sample may be carry-over from other donors' samples. The chain recombines TRBV6-2 or TRBV6-3 with TRBJ1-5; D is perhaps TRBD1 (5 bases). The CDR3 DNA sequence: TGTGCCAGCAGTTATCAAGGGACCCTTAATCAGCCCCAGCATTTT. It encodes CASSYQGTLNQPQHF.